This T cell receptor beta chain is from a study of early T cells in non-severe SARS-CoV-2 infection (dated by TCRdb to the early 2020s). The study in broad terms: Bulk RNA from unsorted whole blood was used for TCR sequencing, so alpha and beta chains could not be paired. What the study reported, not specific to this receptor: VDJdb matching was skewed toward anti-spike CD8 responses and likely underestimated virus-specific expansions, missing private and CD4 specificities.

Library preparation used 5' RACE. Sequencing took place on a NextSeq 500. The TCR library protocol attached unique molecular identifiers to individual cDNA molecules to correct for sequencing error and PCR bias. TCR alpha and beta chains were both sequenced, and the abundances of alpha and beta sequences in each sample were closely correlated with each other. The authors' analysis ran thus. V gene, J gene and CDR3 annotation of TCR sequences was performed with Decombinator V4. Expanded TCRs were defined as changing significantly between any two time points under a Poisson model with p below 0.0001. TCR abundances were normalised to the total number of TCRs sequenced per sample and expressed as counts per million. VDJdb, accessed on 1 November 2021, was searched for TCRs annotated for CMV, EBV and SARS-CoV-2, and TCRs annotated for more than one antigen were excluded. TCRdb reanalyzed the raw reads on its own, using fastp at Q25 for trimming and MiXCR for clone calling, and kept in-frame beta chains. CDR3 protein duplicates are merged, each entry listing the most common genes and DNA. TCRdb assigned the V and J calls; the authors' analysis was not used. The sample table shows around 68,000 distinct CDR3 sequences, and about 12% are seen once. The biggest ten clones account for approximately 1.3% of the sample.

As to this clonotype: Its antigen is unknown. Qualities for individual bases were not recorded, and no much larger clone is one base off.

The study was a case-control design nested within a healthcare worker cohort in London, UK, with weekly nasopharyngeal swab PCR tests and blood sampling. Healthcare workers were enrolled in the week of the UK lockdown, from 23 to 31 March 2020, and were followed every week for up to 16 weeks. The sample here was whole blood, taken at baseline. The sequence came from an adult who was a healthcare worker with PCR-confirmed SARS-CoV-2 infection or an uninfected control (not recorded which).

Here is the DNA: TGTGCCAGCAGCCGGGCGATGGGACAGGGGATAGGCGAGCAGTACTTC. Its translation is CASSRAMGQGIGEQYF. Recombination linked TRBV4-2 to TRBJ2-7; 10 middle bases align to TRBD1. CDR1 and CDR2, looked up from the germline V gene, are LGHNA and YNFKEQ. V trim: 4 bases; J trim: 6 bases; unmatched bases: 12. From its cysteine to its phenylalanine, the CDR3 spans 16 amino acids. Just the 48-base CDR3 DNA is kept, in frame starting at base 1.